Listed below are T cell receptor beta chains from one sample, sequenced in a study of molecular identifiers for immune sequencing clone quantification. TCRdb re-analysed the PCR reads in MiXCR, keeping a single row per CDR3 protein. The sample shows around 460,000 distinct CDR3 sequences, about a fifth of them seen only once. Sequenced material: naive CD8+ T cells from blood, with Jurkat cell RNA spiked in. The source is a human donor in good health. Some libraries in this study had Jurkat cell RNA spiked in. Both conserved end residues are part of each CDR3. D genes are given only for firm matches. Some rows have no size entry. The others give once, few or many, or a class for an expanded clone.

j_call: TRBJ1-5; v_call: TRBV10-1; clone_size: .; d_call: TRBD1; cdr3_nt: TGCGCCAGCCGGGACAGGGGGCGTGTGGGCAATCAGCCCCAGCATTTT; cdr3_aa: CASRDRGRVGNQPQHF
j_call: TRBJ2-3; v_call: TRBV21-1; clone_size: once; d_call: .; cdr3_nt: TGTGCCAGCCGTCTAGCGGGAGGGCCAGGTGGTACAGATACGCAGTATTTT; cdr3_aa: CASRLAGGPGGTDTQYF
j_call: TRBJ2-7; v_call: TRBV28; clone_size: .; d_call: TRBD2; cdr3_nt: TGTGCCAGCAGTTTGCATCTAGCGGGAGGCTCCTACGAGCAGTACTTC; cdr3_aa: CASSLHLAGGSYEQYF
j_call: TRBJ2-1; v_call: TRBV27; clone_size: few; d_call: TRBD2; cdr3_nt: TGTGCCAGCAGTCAACTAGCGGGGGGGGCCGAGCAGTTCTTC; cdr3_aa: CASSQLAGGAEQFF
j_call: TRBJ2-3; v_call: TRBV30; clone_size: few; d_call: .; cdr3_nt: TGTGCCTGGAGGATCTCTCGGGGAGCCCCGGGAGATACGCAGTATTTT; cdr3_aa: CAWRISRGAPGDTQYF
j_call: TRBJ2-1; v_call: TRBV6-2/TRBV6-3; clone_size: few; d_call: .; cdr3_nt: TGTGCCAGCAGATCATCAGAAGATCGTCAGTTCTTC; cdr3_aa: CASRSSEDRQFF
j_call: TRBJ2-7; v_call: TRBV7-9; clone_size: .; d_call: .; cdr3_nt: TGTGCCAGCAGCTTTACAGGGTCCCTCTACGAGCAGTACTTC; cdr3_aa: CASSFTGSLYEQYF
j_call: TRBJ2-7; v_call: TRBV11-2; clone_size: many; d_call: .; cdr3_nt: TGTGCCAGCAGCTTAGACCTGGGCGATTACGAGCAGTACTTC; cdr3_aa: CASSLDLGDYEQYF
j_call: TRBJ2-1; v_call: TRBV30; clone_size: many; d_call: .; cdr3_nt: TGTGCCTGCCGAGACAGGAACACCTACAATGAGCAGTTCTTC; cdr3_aa: CACRDRNTYNEQFF
j_call: TRBJ2-7; v_call: TRBV28; clone_size: .; d_call: .; cdr3_nt: TGTGCCAGCAGTTCCCCTCAAGGTGAGCAGTACTTC; cdr3_aa: CASSSPQGEQYF
j_call: TRBJ1-1; v_call: TRBV6-1; clone_size: many; d_call: .; cdr3_nt: TGTGCCAGCAGTGAGGACAGATACATGAACACTGAAGCTTTCTTT; cdr3_aa: CASSEDRYMNTEAFF
j_call: TRBJ2-3; v_call: TRBV6-2/TRBV6-3; clone_size: many; d_call: .; cdr3_nt: TGTGCCAGCGGAGAAAGGGGACCTCCAGCCGCAGATACGCAGTATTTT; cdr3_aa: CASGERGPPAADTQYF
j_call: TRBJ1-1; v_call: TRBV5-6; clone_size: many; d_call: .; cdr3_nt: TGTGCCAGCAGCTTTAGTTACACTGAAGCTTTCTTT; cdr3_aa: CASSFSYTEAFF
j_call: TRBJ2-1; v_call: TRBV20-1; clone_size: .; d_call: TRBD2; cdr3_nt: TGCAGTGCCACAAGACTAGCGGTCCTCTACAATGAGCAGTTCTTC; cdr3_aa: CSATRLAVLYNEQFF
j_call: TRBJ2-7; v_call: TRBV29-1; clone_size: many; d_call: .; cdr3_nt: TGCAGCGTTGAAGTTCCCGGGTCTTCCTACGAGCAGTACTTC; cdr3_aa: CSVEVPGSSYEQYF
j_call: TRBJ2-4; v_call: TRBV7-6; clone_size: many; d_call: .; cdr3_nt: TGTGCCAGCAGCACACCCCAACGGGGGAGAGCCAAAAACATTCAGTACTTC; cdr3_aa: CASSTPQRGRAKNIQYF
j_call: TRBJ2-5; v_call: TRBV28; clone_size: .; d_call: TRBD2; cdr3_nt: TGTGCCAGCAGTTTGGATCTACTAGCGGAGTCCCACCAAGGGACCCAGTACTTC; cdr3_aa: CASSLDLLAESHQGTQYF
j_call: TRBJ1-6; v_call: TRBV28; clone_size: .; d_call: .; cdr3_nt: TGTGCCAGCAGTTGGCAGGGGAATTCACCCCTCCACTTT; cdr3_aa: CASSWQGNSPLHF
j_call: TRBJ2-7; v_call: TRBV4-3; clone_size: few; d_call: .; cdr3_nt: TGCGCCAGCAGCCTGGACGTAGGCCCGTCCTACGAGCAGTACTTC; cdr3_aa: CASSLDVGPSYEQYF
j_call: TRBJ1-1; v_call: TRBV4-3; clone_size: many; d_call: .; cdr3_nt: TGCGCCAGCAGCCAAGATCACGGCACCCAGAACACTGAAGCTTTCTTT; cdr3_aa: CASSQDHGTQNTEAFF
j_call: TRBJ2-5; v_call: TRBV7-9; clone_size: many; d_call: .; cdr3_nt: TGTGCCAGCAGCACCAGACTAGTTCGTCTCGATAACTACCAAGAGACCCAGTACTTC; cdr3_aa: CASSTRLVRLDNYQETQYF
j_call: TRBJ2-6; v_call: TRBV6-2/TRBV6-3; clone_size: many; d_call: TRBD2; cdr3_nt: TGTGCCAGCAGTTGGGGACTAGCGGGAGCTTCTGGGGCCAACGTCCTGACTTTC; cdr3_aa: CASSWGLAGASGANVLTF
j_call: TRBJ1-1; v_call: TRBV6-1; clone_size: few; d_call: TRBD1; cdr3_nt: TGTGCCAGCAGTCTAACCTCCATCCTGGGACAGACTATACAGGAAGCTTTCTTT; cdr3_aa: CASSLTSILGQTIQEAFF
j_call: TRBJ2-1; v_call: TRBV4-1; clone_size: many; d_call: TRBD2; cdr3_nt: TGCGCCAGCAGCCAAGGTACTAGCGGGGGTTACAATGAGCAGTTCTTC; cdr3_aa: CASSQGTSGGYNEQFF
j_call: TRBJ1-5; v_call: TRBV19; clone_size: few; d_call: .; cdr3_nt: TGTGCCAGTTGGGATCGGGGTAATCAGCCCCAGCATTTT; cdr3_aa: CASWDRGNQPQHF
j_call: TRBJ1-1; v_call: TRBV7-6; clone_size: .; d_call: .; cdr3_nt: TGTGCCAGCAGCTTAGAGGGGGGTGGGGGTCAGAACACTGAAGCTTTCTTT; cdr3_aa: CASSLEGGGGQNTEAFF
j_call: TRBJ1-1; v_call: TRBV6-2/TRBV6-3; clone_size: many; d_call: .; cdr3_nt: TGTGCCAGCAGTTACTCGAGGGGGACTGGCCCTGAAGCTTTCTTT; cdr3_aa: CASSYSRGTGPEAFF
j_call: TRBJ2-3; v_call: TRBV4-1; clone_size: many; d_call: TRBD2; cdr3_nt: TGCGCCAGCAGCCAGGTTAGCGGGTCTAGCACAGATACGCAGTATTTT; cdr3_aa: CASSQVSGSSTDTQYF
j_call: TRBJ1-4; v_call: TRBV5-4; clone_size: .; d_call: .; cdr3_nt: TGTGCCAGCAGCTTGTTCGGCTATAATGAAAAACTGTTTTTT; cdr3_aa: CASSLFGYNEKLFF
j_call: TRBJ1-2; v_call: TRBV9; clone_size: few; d_call: TRBD1; cdr3_nt: TGTGCCAGCAGCGTGGGACAGGGAAGGAACTATGGCTACACCTTC; cdr3_aa: CASSVGQGRNYGYTF
j_call: TRBJ2-3; v_call: TRBV7-9; clone_size: .; d_call: TRBD2; cdr3_nt: TGTGCCAGCAGCTTCCCGGGGACTAGCGGGGGGGCTGGAGATACGCAGTATTTT; cdr3_aa: CASSFPGTSGGAGDTQYF
j_call: TRBJ1-6; v_call: TRBV25-1; clone_size: few; d_call: TRBD1; cdr3_nt: TGTGCCAGCAGATCGGGACAGTTCTATAATTCACCCCTCCACTTT; cdr3_aa: CASRSGQFYNSPLHF
j_call: TRBJ2-3; v_call: TRBV7-9; clone_size: many; d_call: .; cdr3_nt: TGTGCCAGCAGCTCTCTGACGGATAGACTCACAGATACGCAGTATTTT; cdr3_aa: CASSSLTDRLTDTQYF
j_call: TRBJ2-3; v_call: TRBV29-1; clone_size: .; d_call: .; cdr3_nt: TGCAGCGTTGGTGCCGGGCCTCTGAAACCCCCCAAACCCCGGGTACACACAGATACGCAGTATTTT; cdr3_aa: CSVGAGPLKPPKPRVHTDTQYF
j_call: TRBJ2-3; v_call: TRBV29-1; clone_size: many; d_call: .; cdr3_nt: TGCAGCGTTGAGTGGATGAGTAGGAGCACAGATACGCAGTATTTT; cdr3_aa: CSVEWMSRSTDTQYF
j_call: TRBJ2-3; v_call: TRBV12-3/TRBV12-4; clone_size: .; d_call: TRBD2; cdr3_nt: TGTGCCAGCAGTCCCGTAACTGAAACCGCTAGCCGGGAGGACGGCACAGATACGCAGTATTTT; cdr3_aa: CASSPVTETASREDGTDTQYF
j_call: TRBJ2-2; v_call: TRBV20-1; clone_size: .; d_call: .; cdr3_nt: TGCAGTGCTAGAGATTGGAGTGGCGCGAACACCGGGGAGCTGTTTTTT; cdr3_aa: CSARDWSGANTGELFF
j_call: TRBJ1-5; v_call: TRBV19; clone_size: few; d_call: .; cdr3_nt: TGTGCCAGTAGTACCGGGACCTATGCACAGCCCCAGCATTTT; cdr3_aa: CASSTGTYAQPQHF
j_call: TRBJ2-3; v_call: TRBV14; clone_size: .; d_call: .; cdr3_nt: TGTGCCAGCAGCCAGTACTGGGGCGGGGACAGCACAGATACGCAGTATTTT; cdr3_aa: CASSQYWGGDSTDTQYF
j_call: TRBJ1-4; v_call: TRBV20-1; clone_size: few; d_call: .; cdr3_nt: TGCAGTGCTTCCGCTAATGAAAAACTGTTTTTT; cdr3_aa: CSASANEKLFF
j_call: TRBJ2-1; v_call: TRBV5-1; clone_size: few; d_call: .; cdr3_nt: TGCGCCAGCAGCTTGTCAACCCTCCACAATGAGCAGTTCTTC; cdr3_aa: CASSLSTLHNEQFF
j_call: TRBJ2-7; v_call: TRBV2; clone_size: many; d_call: .; cdr3_nt: TGTGCCAGCAGTTCGTTAGACGGGGGCAAGCCCAGAGAGCAGTACTTC; cdr3_aa: CASSSLDGGKPREQYF
j_call: TRBJ1-5; v_call: TRBV4-3; clone_size: many; d_call: TRBD1; cdr3_nt: TGCGCCAGCAGCTTGTGGACAGGTAGCAATCAGCCCCAGCATTTT; cdr3_aa: CASSLWTGSNQPQHF
j_call: TRBJ1-1; v_call: TRBV4-1; clone_size: many; d_call: .; cdr3_nt: TGCGCCAGCAGCCAACGCGGGGCCAACACTGAAGCTTTCTTT; cdr3_aa: CASSQRGANTEAFF
j_call: TRBJ2-2; v_call: TRBV4-1; clone_size: few; d_call: .; cdr3_nt: TGCGCCAGCAGCCAAGAAGGGGGGGGCCCGGACGTGGGGGAGCTGTTTTTT; cdr3_aa: CASSQEGGGPDVGELFF
j_call: TRBJ1-4; v_call: TRBV7-8; clone_size: few; d_call: TRBD1; cdr3_nt: TGTGCCAGCAGCTTCTCGGGACAGCTTAATGAAAAACTGTTTTTT; cdr3_aa: CASSFSGQLNEKLFF
j_call: TRBJ2-1; v_call: TRBV14; clone_size: .; d_call: TRBD2; cdr3_nt: TGTGCCAGCAGCCAAGTGAGCGGGAGCGGGCAGTTCTTC; cdr3_aa: CASSQVSGSGQFF
j_call: TRBJ2-7; v_call: TRBV7-9; clone_size: .; d_call: .; cdr3_nt: TGTGCCAGCAGCCTAAGCGCTAACAGGGACTACGAGCAGTACTTC; cdr3_aa: CASSLSANRDYEQYF
j_call: TRBJ1-4; v_call: TRBV29-1; clone_size: many; d_call: .; cdr3_nt: TGCAGCGTTGAATGGGGGGGTGACCGTGAAAAACTGTTTTTT; cdr3_aa: CSVEWGGDREKLFF
j_call: TRBJ1-1; v_call: TRBV20-1; clone_size: few; d_call: .; cdr3_nt: TGCAGTGCATCTTGGATGAACACTGAAGCTTTCTTT; cdr3_aa: CSASWMNTEAFF
j_call: TRBJ2-7; v_call: TRBV7-2; clone_size: many; d_call: .; cdr3_nt: TGTGCCAGCAGCCCAGCGGCCTATTCCTACGAGCAGTACTTC; cdr3_aa: CASSPAAYSYEQYF
j_call: TRBJ2-4; v_call: TRBV4-3; clone_size: .; d_call: TRBD2; cdr3_nt: TGCGCCAGCAGCCAAGAACCAGCGGGGCTAGCCAAAGACATTCAGTACTTC; cdr3_aa: CASSQEPAGLAKDIQYF
j_call: TRBJ2-7; v_call: TRBV2; clone_size: many; d_call: .; cdr3_nt: TGTGCCAGCAGTGAGTTGGAGCAGTACTTC; cdr3_aa: CASSELEQYF